This entry describes one TCR beta chain. This entry is derived from a study of blood T cell repertoires in COVID-19. The overall study: Sites across the United States, Italy and Spain contributed samples from acute and convalescent COVID-19. T cells, B-cell-depleted T cells, or PBMCs supplied cDNA or gDNA.

Authors' processing steps: Reference gene primer amplification gave estimated nucleated cell counts. Sequencing was performed with immunoSEQ multiplex PCR; in TCRdb, only in-frame clones are kept and a portion is missing. The V and J calls and clone size come from that table; D and trimming were worked out from the DNA. This sample has 73,000 or so clones; over 70% occur once, and the top ten carry 5.3%. The CDR3 covers 14 residues. This TCR was sampled from a man between 45 and 60 years old with active COVID-19. The sequencing sample was made of peripheral blood. The V gene is TRBV12-2, the J gene TRBJ1-1. TRBV12-2 is designated a pseudogene. The CDR3 reads CASRLGLENTEAFF. The DNA for the CDR3 is TGTGCAAGTCGCTTAGGCCTAGAGAACACTGAAGCTTTCTTT.